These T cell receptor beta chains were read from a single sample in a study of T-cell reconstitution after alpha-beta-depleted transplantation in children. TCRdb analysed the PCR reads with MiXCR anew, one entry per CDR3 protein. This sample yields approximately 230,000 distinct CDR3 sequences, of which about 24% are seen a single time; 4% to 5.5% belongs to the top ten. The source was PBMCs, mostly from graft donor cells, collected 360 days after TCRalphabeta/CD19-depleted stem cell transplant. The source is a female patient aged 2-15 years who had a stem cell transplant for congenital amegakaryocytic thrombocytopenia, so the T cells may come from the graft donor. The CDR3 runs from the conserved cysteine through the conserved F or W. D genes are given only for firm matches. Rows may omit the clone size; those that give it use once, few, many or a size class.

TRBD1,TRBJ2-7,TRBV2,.,TGTGCCAGCAGGGACAGGGCAGGCAACTACGAGCAGTACTTC,CASRDRAGNYEQYF
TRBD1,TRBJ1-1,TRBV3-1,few,TGTGCCAGCAGCCTAGGACAGGACGAAGCTTTCTTT,CASSLGQDEAFF
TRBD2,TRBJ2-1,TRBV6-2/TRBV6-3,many,TGTGCCAGCAGTTATTTAGCGGGACAATACAATGAGCAGTTCTTC,CASSYLAGQYNEQFF
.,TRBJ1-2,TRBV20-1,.,TGCAGTGCTACGGACATCGGCTACACCTTC,CSATDIGYTF
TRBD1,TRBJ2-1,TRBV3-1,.,TGTGCCAGCAGCCCGCTGGCGGCCCAGGGGGATGAGCAGTTCTTC,CASSPLAAQGDEQFF
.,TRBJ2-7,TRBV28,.,TGTGCCAGCAGTTTAGGGTGGGGGGCCTTCTCCTACGAGCAGTACTTC,CASSLGWGAFSYEQYF
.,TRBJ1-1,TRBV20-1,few,TGCAGTGCTTCGGAGAACACTGAAGCTTTCTTT,CSASENTEAFF
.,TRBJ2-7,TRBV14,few,TGTGCCAGCAGCCAAGATTTTCCTTACAGGACCTACGAGCAGTACTTC,CASSQDFPYRTYEQYF
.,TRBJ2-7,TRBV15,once,TGTGCCACCAGCAGAGTCGGCAGCTCCTACGAGCAGTACTTC,CATSRVGSSYEQYF
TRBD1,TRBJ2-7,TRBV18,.,TGTGCCAGCTCACCGTATGGGACAGTGCCGGAAGAGCAGTACTTC,CASSPYGTVPEEQYF
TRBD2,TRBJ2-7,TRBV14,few,TGTGCCAGCAGCCAAGATTCCCTAGCGGGGACCTACGAGCAGTACTTC,CASSQDSLAGTYEQYF
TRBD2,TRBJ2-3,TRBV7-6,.,TGTGCCAGCAGCTTAGCGGTTGGGACTAGCGGGGCAGATACGCAGTATTTT,CASSLAVGTSGADTQYF
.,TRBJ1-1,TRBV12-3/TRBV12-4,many,TGTGCCAGCAGTTTCGGACTACTGACTGAAGCTTTCTTT,CASSFGLLTEAFF
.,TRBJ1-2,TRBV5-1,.,TGCGCCAGCAGCTTGGGGTCCGGGGGAGAGGGCTATGGCTACACCTTC,CASSLGSGGEGYGYTF
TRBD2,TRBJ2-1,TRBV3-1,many,TGTGCCAGCAGCCATTCGACTAGCGGTCACAATGAGCAGTTCTTC,CASSHSTSGHNEQFF
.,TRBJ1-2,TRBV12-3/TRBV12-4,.,TGTGCCAGCAGTTTAGGGGTATCCTTCAACTATGGCTACACCTTC,CASSLGVSFNYGYTF
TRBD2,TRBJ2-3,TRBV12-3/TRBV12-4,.,TGTGCCAGCAGTATAACTAGCGGTATGCCAGATACGCAGTATTTT,CASSITSGMPDTQYF
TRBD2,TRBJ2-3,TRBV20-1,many,TGCAGTGCTGCTCTCGGGGGGGGCACAGATACGCAGTATTTT,CSAALGGGTDTQYF